The 11 T cell receptor beta chains listed next were all sequenced from one sample in a study of vaccination and CD4 T cells after COVID-19. Sequence data for DNA of cultured CD4+ T cells were generated by the Oncomine TCR Beta short-read assay. TCRdb reanalysed the PCR reads using MiXCR and keeps one entry per CDR3 protein. Among around 19,000 distinct CDR3 sequences, approximately 49% were seen once, and the ten largest hold around 4.1%. Noted treatment: approximately nine-day PBMC culture with coronavirus spike peptide pools or control peptides (ViraFEST assay). Which antigens these TCRs recognize remains unknown. Sequenced: CD4+ T cells from blood, cultured in vitro. These receptors all stem from a human donor who had recovered from COVID-19.

V and J are TRBV7-9 and TRBJ1-1; D is possibly TRBD1 (6 bases). Trimming took off 4 bases at V and 0 bases at J, with 9 bases between the two ends. The CDR3 has 14 amino acids. The germline gives CDR1 SEHNR, CDR2 FQNEAQ (reference sequence). DNA for the CDR3: TGTGCCAGCAGCTGGACAGTCATGAACACTGAAGCTTTCTTT. This encodes CASSWTVMNTEAFF.

The rearrangement joins TRBV5-1 to TRBJ2-7, with 10 bases identical to TRBD1. The trim removed 4 bases at V and 3 bases at J, leaving 7 bases unmatched. Germline V gene data show CDR1 as SGHRS and CDR2 as YFSETQ. The CDR3 spans 15 residues. The DNA of the CDR3 is TGCGCCAGCAGCCCCCGGGACAGGGGTTTCTACGAGCAGTACTTC. Residues: CASSPRDRGFYEQYF.

This clonotype was found once. The CDR3 region is CSARGGGPGGYTF. The CDR3 DNA is TGCAGTGCTAGAGGGGGGGGGCCGGGTGGCTACACCTTC. The rearrangement uses TRBV20-1 and TRBJ1-2; a possible D gene is TRBD1 (6 bases). The CDR3 sequence is 13 residues long. Per the germline V gene, CDR1 is DFQATT and CDR2 is SNEGSKA (reference sequence). Deletions cut 1 base from V and 7 bases from J, with 13 bases between.

The chain carries TRBV20-1 and TRBJ2-1; D might be TRBD1 or TRBD2, each matching 6 bases. Germline V gene data show CDR1 as DFQATT and CDR2 as SNEGSKA (reference sequence). The germline V and J ends were trimmed by 7 bases and 6 bases, with 13 bases remaining between them. The CDR3 contains 12 residues. DNA for the CDR3: TGCAGTGGGGGGGCGCAGGGCAATGAGCAGTTCTTC. Amino acid sequence: CSGGAQGNEQFF.

The chain uses TRBV2 and TRBJ1-1; D remains unclear. Trimming took off 8 bases at V and 13 bases at J, with 17 bases between the two ends. Germline CDR1 is SNHLY and CDR2 is FYNNEI. The CDR3 has 11 residues. The CDR3 region has the DNA TGTGCCAGCGCCCAGACTGGGAAGTGTTTCTTT. Protein: CASAQTGKCFF.

This clonotype was recorded once. CDR3 loop: CASSRDRGPNEQFF. CDR3 coding DNA: TGCGCCAGCAGCCGGGACAGGGGGCCCAATGAGCAGTTCTTC. The V call is TRBV5-1, the J call TRBJ2-1; 12 nucleotides match TRBD1. Germline-derived CDR1 and CDR2 are SGHRS and YFSETQ. V lost 4 bases and J lost 6; bases outside the gene matches: 2. The CDR3 has 14 amino acids. The full variable domain, with the rest looked up from reference TRBV5-1 and TRBJ2-1, is KAGVTQTPRYLIKTRGQQVTLSCSPISGHRSVSWYQQTPGQGLQFLFEYFSETQRNKGNFPGRFSGRQFSNSRSEMNVSTLELGDSALYLCASSRDRGPNEQFFGPGTRLTVL.

The rearrangement uses TRBV9 and TRBJ1-2; TRBD1 might be the D (5 bases). The V gene lost 3 bases and the J gene lost 8 bases, with 17 bases spanning the gap. The CDR3 sequence is 14 residues long. CDR1 is SGDLS and CDR2 is YYNGEE in the germline V gene. The CDR3: CASSGDRLGEGYTF. The CDR3 region has the DNA TGTGCCAGCAGCGGGGACCGCCTCGGTGAGGGCTACACCTTC. The whole variable domain, filled in from reference TRBV9 and TRBJ1-2, reads DSGVTQTPKHLITATGQRVTLRCSPRSGDLSVYWYQQSLDQGLQFLIQYYNGEERAKGNILERFSAQQFPDLHSELNLSSLELGDSALYFCASSGDRLGEGYTFGSGTRLTVV.

The V call is TRBV7-6, the J call TRBJ2-3; D is unresolved. Germline V lookup: CDR1 SGHVS, CDR2 FNYEAQ. This CDR3 region has 14 residues. Trimming cost V 2 bases and J 0 bases, with 6 bases left between them. The CDR3 sequence is CASSLMDSTDTQYF. CDR3 bases: TGTGCCAGCAGCTTAATGGACAGCACAGATACGCAGTATTTT. The full variable domain, in which reference TRBV7-6 and TRBJ2-3 provide the parts outside the CDR3, is GAGVSQSPRYKVTKRGQDVALRCDPISGHVSLYWYRQALGQGPEFLTYFNYEAQQDKSGLPNDRFSAERPEGSISTLTIQRTEQRDSAMYRCASSLMDSTDTQYFGPGTRLTVL.

V is TRBV10-3 and J is TRBJ2-7; the match to TRBD1 covers 7 bases. The J segment lost 4 bases and the V segment lost 7 bases, leaving 7 bases of the junction unmatched. The CDR3 sequence is 13 residues long. Germline loops: CDR1 ENHRY, CDR2 SYGVKD. CDR3 sequence reads: CAINRGEGYEQYF. The CDR3 coding sequence is TGTGCCATCAACAGGGGAGAAGGTTACGAGCAGTACTTC.

The chain uses TRBV24-1 and TRBJ2-2; the D gene could be TRBD1 or TRBD2 (5 bases each). The germline V gene encodes CDR1 KGHDR and CDR2 SFDVKD. V was cut by 4 bases and J by 3 bases, with 14 bases left in between. CDR3 length: 16 residues. CDR3 protein: CATSEGRTGYTGELFF. In DNA form, the CDR3 reads TGTGCCACCAGTGAGGGGCGGACGGGATACACCGGGGAGCTGTTTTTT.

The J gene is TRBJ1-1, the V gene TRBV2; D remains unclear. The CDR3 totals 14 residues. Germline CDR1 is SNHLY and CDR2 is FYNNEI. V was trimmed by 0 bases and J by 3 bases, leaving 8 bases between them. Here the CDR3 reads CASSEAGGYTEAFF. DNA of the CDR3: TGTGCCAGCAGTGAAGCAGGTGGGTACACTGAAGCTTTCTTT.